Below are 6 T cell receptor beta chains sequenced from a single sample in a study of blood T cell repertoires in COVID-19. Only in-frame clones appear in the TCRdb table, and some are missing; sequencing was by immunoSEQ multiplex PCR. This sample has some 170,000 clones; roughly 90% occur once, and the top ten carry about 3.9%. Source material: peripheral blood. All receptors come from a woman aged 55-70 years who had recovered from COVID-19.

V and J are TRBV28 and TRBJ1-1, with 12 bases aligning to TRBD1. CDR3 size: 19 residues. The V gene's germline CDR1 is MDHEN and CDR2 SYDVKM. Losses at the gene ends were 3 bases for V and 3 bases for J; bases not matched to a gene: 14. The CDR3 coding sequence is TGTGCCAGCAGTTTCGCGTACTCCGGGACAGGGGGCATGTACACTGAAGCTTTCTTT. Translation: CASSFAYSGTGGMYTEAFF.

The chain carries TRBV29-1 and TRBJ2-2, with D maybe TRBD2 (7 bases). V was cut by 1 base and J by 4 bases, with 13 bases left in between. CDR3 size: 15 residues. Germline CDR1 SQVTM, CDR2 ANQGSEA. The CDR3 loop is CSVEGKGGGTGELFF. The CDR3 DNA follows: TGCAGCGTTGAAGGAAAGGGAGGGGGCACCGGGGAGCTGTTTTTT.

The chain carries TRBV5-4 and TRBJ2-1, with 9 bases matching TRBD2. From germline, CDR1 is SGHNT and CDR2 YYREEE (reference sequence). The V segment lost 4 bases and the J segment 10 bases; nucleotides outside the gene matches: 9. This CDR3 has 14 residues. The CDR3 bases are TGTGCCAGCAGCCTAGCGGGGTCCGCTGAGGAGCAGTTCTTC. It specifies CASSLAGSAEEQFF.

The chain is built from TRBV4-2 and TRBJ1-1; the match to TRBD1 covers 7 bases. The CDR3 loop spans 16 amino acids. Germline V lookup: CDR1 LGHNA, CDR2 YNFKEQ. V was clipped by 0 bases and J by 1 base; unmatched bases: 5. In DNA form, the CDR3 reads TGTGCCAGCAGCCAAGACCTGCCAGGGGGGAACACTGAAGCTTTCTTT. Amino acid sequence: CASSQDLPGGNTEAFF.

This rearrangement joins TRBV5-1 to TRBJ2-5; TRBD1 aligns across 8 bases. CDR3 size: 14 residues. The germline gives CDR1 SGHRS, CDR2 YFSETQ. After removal of 3 bases from V and 4 bases from J, the junction contained 5 bases not matched to a gene. CDR3 coding DNA: TGCGCCAGCAGCTGGGGACAGGCTGGAGAGACCCAGTACTTC. As protein: CASSWGQAGETQYF.

The V and J genes are TRBV9 and TRBJ2-2, with a weak D call TRBD2 (6 bases). In germline, CDR1 is SGDLS, CDR2 YYNGEE. CDR3 size: 14 residues. The V gene lost 3 bases and the J gene lost 8 bases, with 14 bases spanning the gap. The CDR3: CASSAPTGVGELFF. DNA of the CDR3: TGTGCCAGCAGCGCACCTACGGGGGTAGGGGAGCTGTTTTTT.